This TCR beta chain emerged from a study of PD-L1 blockade in urothelial cancer. Study summary: Timepoints chosen for blood analysis were 3 weeks (second dose) and 6 weeks after treatment start.

Germline CDR1 reads LNHDA; CDR2 reads SQIVND (reference sequence). The CDR3 has 15 residues. Trimming removed 4 bases from V and 5 bases from J; junction bases left unmatched: 6. The table came from immunoSEQ multiplex PCR; TCRdb's copy has only in-frame clones and leaves some out. The sample yields some 120,000 clones, 85% to 90% seen once. Specified time point: peripheral blood 6 weeks after treatment start. This specimen consisted of PBMCs, obtained around atezolizumab (anti-PD-L1) treatment. The chain couples TRBV19 to TRBJ1-5, with TRBD1 identical over 9 bases. The TCR was taken from a man aged 60-69 years with urothelial cancer. CDR3 protein: CASSKSGQGHQPQHF. Here the CDR3 DNA reads TGTGCCAGTAGTAAATCGGGACAGGGACATCAGCCCCAGCATTTT.